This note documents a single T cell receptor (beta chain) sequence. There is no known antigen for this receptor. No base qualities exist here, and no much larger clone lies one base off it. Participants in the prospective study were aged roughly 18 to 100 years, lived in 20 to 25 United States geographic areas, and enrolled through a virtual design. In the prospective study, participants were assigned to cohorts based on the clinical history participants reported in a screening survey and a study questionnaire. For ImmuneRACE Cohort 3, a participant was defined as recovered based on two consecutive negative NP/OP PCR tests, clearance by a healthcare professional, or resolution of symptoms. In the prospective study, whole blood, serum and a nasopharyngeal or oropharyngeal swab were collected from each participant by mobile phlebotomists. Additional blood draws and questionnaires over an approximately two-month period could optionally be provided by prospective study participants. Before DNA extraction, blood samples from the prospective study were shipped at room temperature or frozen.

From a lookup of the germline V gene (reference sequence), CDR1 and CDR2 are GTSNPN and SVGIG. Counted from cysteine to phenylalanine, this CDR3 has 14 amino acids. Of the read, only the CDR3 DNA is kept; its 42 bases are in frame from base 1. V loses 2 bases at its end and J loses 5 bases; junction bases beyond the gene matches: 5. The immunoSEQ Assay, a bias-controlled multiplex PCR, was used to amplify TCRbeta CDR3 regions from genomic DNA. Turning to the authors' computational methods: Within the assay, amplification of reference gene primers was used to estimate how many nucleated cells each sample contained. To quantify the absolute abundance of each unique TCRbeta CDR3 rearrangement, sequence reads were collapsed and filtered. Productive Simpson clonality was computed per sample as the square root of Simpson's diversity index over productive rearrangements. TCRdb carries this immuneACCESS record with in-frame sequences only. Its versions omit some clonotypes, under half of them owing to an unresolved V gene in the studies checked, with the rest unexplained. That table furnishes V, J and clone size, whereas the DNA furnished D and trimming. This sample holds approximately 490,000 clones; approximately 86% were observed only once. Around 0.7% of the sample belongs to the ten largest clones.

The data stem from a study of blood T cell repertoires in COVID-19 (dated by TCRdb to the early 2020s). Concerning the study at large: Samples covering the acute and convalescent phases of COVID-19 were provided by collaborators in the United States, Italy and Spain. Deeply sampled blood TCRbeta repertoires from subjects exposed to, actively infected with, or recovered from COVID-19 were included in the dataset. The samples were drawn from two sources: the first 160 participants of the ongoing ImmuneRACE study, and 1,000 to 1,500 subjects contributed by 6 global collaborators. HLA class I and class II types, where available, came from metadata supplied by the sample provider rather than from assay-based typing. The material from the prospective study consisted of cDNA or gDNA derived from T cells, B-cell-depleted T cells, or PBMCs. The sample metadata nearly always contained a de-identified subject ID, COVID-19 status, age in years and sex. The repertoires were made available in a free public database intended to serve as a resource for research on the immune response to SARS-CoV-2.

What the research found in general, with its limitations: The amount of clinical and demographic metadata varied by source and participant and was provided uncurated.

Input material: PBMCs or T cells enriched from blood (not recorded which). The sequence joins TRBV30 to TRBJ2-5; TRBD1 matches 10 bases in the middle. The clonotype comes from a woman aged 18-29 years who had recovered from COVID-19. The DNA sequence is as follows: TGTGCCTGGAGTATGACAGGGGGCTTTGAGACCCAGTACTTC. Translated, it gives CAWSMTGGFETQYF.